The rows below give T cell receptor beta chains drawn from one sample of a study of human T cells and chemical hapten exposure. TCRdb re-called the RACE reads with MiXCR, one entry per CDR3 protein. Of roughly 80,000 distinct CDR3 sequences in the sample, about 14% were seen once. The sample consisted of whole blood, taken in connection with sensitization to the hapten diphenylcyclopropenone (DPC). These receptors originate from a woman between 45 and 60 years old with alopecia areata. Some clones in this sample may be carry-over from other donors' samples. Both conserved end residues are part of each CDR3. D genes are given only for firm matches. Where a row states a size, it is once, few, many or the class of an expanded clone; other rows omit it.

CDR3nt: TGCAGTGCTAGTCGTAGGGGGACTGAAGCTTTCTTT; CDR3aa: CSASRRGTEAFF; j_gene: TRBJ1-1; abundance: NA; d_gene: NA; v_gene: TRBV20-1
CDR3nt: TGCGCCAGCAGTGAGGCCACAACGGTTCAGCCCCAGCATTTT; CDR3aa: CASSEATTVQPQHF; j_gene: TRBJ1-5; abundance: once; d_gene: NA; v_gene: TRBV10-2
CDR3nt: TGTGCCAGCAGCTCCCAGACCAGCATGAATGGAAACACCATATATTTT; CDR3aa: CASSSQTSMNGNTIYF; j_gene: TRBJ1-3; abundance: many; d_gene: NA; v_gene: TRBV11-2
CDR3nt: TGTGCCAGCAGTTACTCGAGTAATGAAAAACTGTTTTTT; CDR3aa: CASSYSSNEKLFF; j_gene: TRBJ1-4; abundance: many; d_gene: NA; v_gene: TRBV6-2/TRBV6-3
CDR3nt: TGTGCCAGCTCATCGGGGACTAGCTCCTACAATGAGCAGTTCTTC; CDR3aa: CASSSGTSSYNEQFF; j_gene: TRBJ2-1; abundance: NA; d_gene: TRBD2; v_gene: TRBV18
CDR3nt: TGCAGTGCTGTGGTCCCCCCCTATCAGCCCCAGCATTTT; CDR3aa: CSAVVPPYQPQHF; j_gene: TRBJ1-5; abundance: NA; d_gene: NA; v_gene: TRBV20-1
CDR3nt: TGTGCCAGCAGCTTGGGCGGAAACACCATATATTTT; CDR3aa: CASSLGGNTIYF; j_gene: TRBJ1-3; abundance: few; d_gene: NA; v_gene: TRBV5-4
CDR3nt: TGTGCCAGCAGCTTAGTACAACCCGGGGCTAATTCACCCCTCCACTTT; CDR3aa: CASSLVQPGANSPLHF; j_gene: TRBJ1-6; abundance: NA; d_gene: NA; v_gene: TRBV7-2
CDR3nt: TGTGCCAGCAGCTTTTATCTTCCCGGACTAGCAAAATACGAGCAGTACTTC; CDR3aa: CASSFYLPGLAKYEQYF; j_gene: TRBJ2-7; abundance: NA; d_gene: TRBD2; v_gene: TRBV7-9
CDR3nt: TGTGCCAGCAGTCGGACAGGGGAGCAGTACTTC; CDR3aa: CASSRTGEQYF; j_gene: TRBJ2-7; abundance: NA; d_gene: TRBD1; v_gene: TRBV28
CDR3nt: TGTGCCAGCAGCTTAACAGGGGGACCCACCGGGGAGCTGTTTTTT; CDR3aa: CASSLTGGPTGELFF; j_gene: TRBJ2-2; abundance: many; d_gene: TRBD1; v_gene: TRBV7-9
CDR3nt: TGCAGTGCTAGGGCCACGGGGACTAGCGGGAGGCGTTTAACTAGCACAGATACGCAGTATTTT; CDR3aa: CSARATGTSGRRLTSTDTQYF; j_gene: TRBJ2-3; abundance: many; d_gene: TRBD2; v_gene: TRBV20-1
CDR3nt: TGTGCCAGCAGCTTAGAAAGAAGCGGAAACACCATATATTTT; CDR3aa: CASSLERSGNTIYF; j_gene: TRBJ1-3; abundance: NA; d_gene: NA; v_gene: TRBV11-2
CDR3nt: TGTGCCAGCTCACCCTCAGCCGAGCAGTACTTC; CDR3aa: CASSPSAEQYF; j_gene: TRBJ2-7; abundance: few; d_gene: NA; v_gene: TRBV18
CDR3nt: TGTGCCAGCAGCCCTCCGGCCCCTCGCACAGATACGCAGTATTTT; CDR3aa: CASSPPAPRTDTQYF; j_gene: TRBJ2-3; abundance: NA; d_gene: NA; v_gene: TRBV11-2
CDR3nt: TGCAGTGCTAAACTAGCGGGAGAGGCAGATACGCAGTATTTT; CDR3aa: CSAKLAGEADTQYF; j_gene: TRBJ2-3; abundance: NA; d_gene: TRBD2; v_gene: TRBV20-1
CDR3nt: TGTGCCAGCTCAAAAACCGGGACTAGCGGGACCCTCTACGAGCAGTACTTC; CDR3aa: CASSKTGTSGTLYEQYF; j_gene: TRBJ2-7; abundance: few; d_gene: TRBD2; v_gene: TRBV18
CDR3nt: TGTGCCAGCAGTTCCACAATCGGACTAGCGGGAGGGCTGGGCACCGGGGAGCTGTTTTTT; CDR3aa: CASSSTIGLAGGLGTGELFF; j_gene: TRBJ2-2; abundance: few; d_gene: TRBD2; v_gene: TRBV28
CDR3nt: TGTGCCAGCAGTTACTCAGCGGGAGGTCCAAGCTCCTACAATGAGCAGTTCTTC; CDR3aa: CASSYSAGGPSSYNEQFF; j_gene: TRBJ2-1; abundance: few; d_gene: TRBD2; v_gene: TRBV6-5
CDR3nt: TGCAGTGCTAGAGTTAGTCTGGGCGAGCAGTACTTC; CDR3aa: CSARVSLGEQYF; j_gene: TRBJ2-7; abundance: few; d_gene: NA; v_gene: TRBV20-1
CDR3nt: TGTGCCAGCAGCTCCGGACAGTACCAAGAGACCCAGTACTTC; CDR3aa: CASSSGQYQETQYF; j_gene: TRBJ2-5; abundance: few; d_gene: NA; v_gene: TRBV7-9
CDR3nt: TGTGCCAGCAGCTCAAGAAACACCATATATTTT; CDR3aa: CASSSRNTIYF; j_gene: TRBJ1-3; abundance: few; d_gene: NA; v_gene: TRBV11-2
CDR3nt: TGTGCCAGCAGCTTAGATAGACCGGGTGCGGGAACGCAGTTCTTC; CDR3aa: CASSLDRPGAGTQFF; j_gene: TRBJ2-1; abundance: few; d_gene: NA; v_gene: TRBV11-2
CDR3nt: TGCAGTGCTAGAGATCCGGGGTTTGGTGAAGGCTACACCTTC; CDR3aa: CSARDPGFGEGYTF; j_gene: TRBJ1-2; abundance: few; d_gene: NA; v_gene: TRBV20-1
CDR3nt: TGTGCCAGCAGCGGTAGCAGGGTTGCTGGGGCCAACGTCCTGACTTTC; CDR3aa: CASSGSRVAGANVLTF; j_gene: TRBJ2-6; abundance: NA; d_gene: NA; v_gene: TRBV7-8
CDR3nt: TGTGCCAGCAGGGGGCTTTACGAGCAGTACTTC; CDR3aa: CASRGLYEQYF; j_gene: TRBJ2-7; abundance: NA; d_gene: NA; v_gene: TRBV2
CDR3nt: TGCGCCAGCAGCTTGGTTGGGGATAGCACAGATACGCAGTATTTT; CDR3aa: CASSLVGDSTDTQYF; j_gene: TRBJ2-3; abundance: NA; d_gene: NA; v_gene: TRBV5-1
CDR3nt: TGTGCCACCAGTGACCACGGGACCGCCAGATCCTACAATGAGCAGTTCTTC; CDR3aa: CATSDHGTARSYNEQFF; j_gene: TRBJ2-1; abundance: few; d_gene: NA; v_gene: TRBV24-1
CDR3nt: TGTGCCAGCATCCACCGTAGGACTAGCGGGAGTGGGGAGACCCAGTACTTC; CDR3aa: CASIHRRTSGSGETQYF; j_gene: TRBJ2-5; abundance: few; d_gene: TRBD2; v_gene: TRBV7-6
CDR3nt: TGTGCCAGCAGCCCGAGGGACAGCTCCTATGGCTACACCTTC; CDR3aa: CASSPRDSSYGYTF; j_gene: TRBJ1-2; abundance: few; d_gene: TRBD1; v_gene: TRBV7-8
CDR3nt: TGTGCCAGCAGCTACCGAGAGGGGAATTCACCCCTCCACTTT; CDR3aa: CASSYREGNSPLHF; j_gene: TRBJ1-6; abundance: NA; d_gene: NA; v_gene: TRBV6-6
CDR3nt: TGTGCCAGCAGTTGGGGACAGGGTGATCAGCCCCAGCATTTT; CDR3aa: CASSWGQGDQPQHF; j_gene: TRBJ1-5; abundance: many; d_gene: TRBD1; v_gene: TRBV12-3/TRBV12-4
CDR3nt: TGTGCCAGCAGTTTACGGTCCCACTATGGCTACACCTTC; CDR3aa: CASSLRSHYGYTF; j_gene: TRBJ1-2; abundance: NA; d_gene: NA; v_gene: TRBV12-3/TRBV12-4
CDR3nt: TGCGCCAGCAGTCAGGTTGGGAATACGCAGTATTTT; CDR3aa: CASSQVGNTQYF; j_gene: TRBJ2-3; abundance: NA; d_gene: NA; v_gene: TRBV23-1
CDR3nt: TGCAGCGTTGGGGGGTCCAGACGCTCCTACGAGCAGTACTTC; CDR3aa: CSVGGSRRSYEQYF; j_gene: TRBJ2-7; abundance: many; d_gene: NA; v_gene: TRBV29-1
CDR3nt: TGTGCCAGCAGCTTATTACAGCTCCAAGAGACCCAGTACTTC; CDR3aa: CASSLLQLQETQYF; j_gene: TRBJ2-5; abundance: NA; d_gene: NA; v_gene: TRBV7-9
CDR3nt: TGTGCCAGCAGCCCCCGGGGGACAGGGGTCCCGATGCCCCAGCATTTT; CDR3aa: CASSPRGTGVPMPQHF; j_gene: TRBJ1-5; abundance: NA; d_gene: TRBD1; v_gene: TRBV6-6
CDR3nt: TGTGCCAGCTCGCATGACCCCCCGCCCAATCAGCCCCAGCATTTT; CDR3aa: CASSHDPPPNQPQHF; j_gene: TRBJ1-5; abundance: NA; d_gene: NA; v_gene: TRBV18
CDR3nt: TGTGCCAGCATGACGGGAGGGTTGATCTCCTACGAGCAGTACTTC; CDR3aa: CASMTGGLISYEQYF; j_gene: TRBJ2-7; abundance: few; d_gene: TRBD2; v_gene: TRBV6-1
CDR3nt: TGTGCCAGCAGTTCCCGGACTAGCCTAAGCTCCTACAATGAGCAGTTCTTC; CDR3aa: CASSSRTSLSSYNEQFF; j_gene: TRBJ2-1; abundance: NA; d_gene: TRBD2; v_gene: TRBV12-3/TRBV12-4
CDR3nt: TGTGCCAGTCAAGGGGGGAACCAAGAGTACTTC; CDR3aa: CASQGGNQEYF; j_gene: TRBJ2-7; abundance: few; d_gene: NA; v_gene: TRBV18